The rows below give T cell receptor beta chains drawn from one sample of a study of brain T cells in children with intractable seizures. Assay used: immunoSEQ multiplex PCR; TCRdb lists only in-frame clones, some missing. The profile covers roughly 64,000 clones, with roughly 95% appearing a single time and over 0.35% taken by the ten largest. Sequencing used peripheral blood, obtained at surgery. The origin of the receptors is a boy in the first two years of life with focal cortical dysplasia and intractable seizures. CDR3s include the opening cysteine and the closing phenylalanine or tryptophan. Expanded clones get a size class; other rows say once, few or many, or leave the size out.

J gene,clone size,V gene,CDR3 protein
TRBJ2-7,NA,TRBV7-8,CASSLSGTRLYEQYF
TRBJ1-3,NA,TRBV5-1,CASSLAGSGNTIYF
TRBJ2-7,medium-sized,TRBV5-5,CASSLALAGGYEQYF
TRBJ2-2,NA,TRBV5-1,CASSFGGRTGELFF
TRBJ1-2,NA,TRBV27,CANRDGYTF
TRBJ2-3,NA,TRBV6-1,CASSETTGTGTDTQYF
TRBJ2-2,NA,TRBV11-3,CASSLLAGNTGELFF
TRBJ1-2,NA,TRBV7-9,CASSPPAEGANYGYTF
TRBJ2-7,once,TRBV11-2,CASSFAPPMDRGDYEQYF
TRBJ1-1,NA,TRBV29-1,CSGRQSSEAFF
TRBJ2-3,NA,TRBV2,CASSLRAGTQYF
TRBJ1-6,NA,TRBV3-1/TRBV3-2,CASSQSSLKGPLHF
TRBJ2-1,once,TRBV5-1,CASSSDSFNEQFF
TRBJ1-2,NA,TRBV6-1,CVSSEAWEGYGYTF
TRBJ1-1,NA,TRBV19,CASTRRTEAFF
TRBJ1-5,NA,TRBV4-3,CASSQGYNQPQHF
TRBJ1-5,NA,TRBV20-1,CSASRIYSNQPQHF
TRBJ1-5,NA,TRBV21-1,CASSHKHRDRVSSNQPQHF
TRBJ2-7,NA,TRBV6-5,CASSYLGQGVYEQYF
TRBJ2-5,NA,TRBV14,CASSHHRGSQETQYF
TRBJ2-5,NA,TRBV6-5,CASSYSRWGETQYF
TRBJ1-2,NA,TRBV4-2,CASRDQGASRSQPYGYTF
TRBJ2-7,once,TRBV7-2,CASSLSLQRLREQYF
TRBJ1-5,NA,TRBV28,CASSLPFDRGSNQPQHF
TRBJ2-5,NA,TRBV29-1,CSVVYRGRLETQYF
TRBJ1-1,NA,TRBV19,CASSMNRDLFRAFF
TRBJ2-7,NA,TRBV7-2,CASSLARTGYEQYF
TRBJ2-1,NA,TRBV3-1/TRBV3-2,CASRHWGKGDGNEQFF
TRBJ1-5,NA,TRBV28,CASSWDGNQPQHF
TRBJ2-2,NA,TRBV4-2,CASSLRAGGVGTGELFF
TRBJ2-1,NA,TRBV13,CASSLSSPVSYNEQFF
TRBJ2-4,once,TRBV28,CASSPWAGGIVNIQYF
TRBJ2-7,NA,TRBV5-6,CASSLWGPTYEQYF
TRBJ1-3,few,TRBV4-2,CASSQDGKSGNTIYF
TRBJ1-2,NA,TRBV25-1,CASSDNRDGYTF
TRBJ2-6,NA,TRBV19,CASSIDLGVGATGANVLTF
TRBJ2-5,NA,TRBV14,CASSQVREETQYF
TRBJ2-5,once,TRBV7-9,CASSLFGEGETQYF
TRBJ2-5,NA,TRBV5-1,CASSLVWGLETQYF
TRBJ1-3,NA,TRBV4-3,CASSQVLSTSGNTIYF
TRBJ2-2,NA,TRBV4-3,CASSQLRTPRGTGELFF
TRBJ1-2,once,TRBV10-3,CAISEPRGPGAYGYTF
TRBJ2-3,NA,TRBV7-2,CASSFYRTDPSF
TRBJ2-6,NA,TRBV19,CASSMQGTGALRGANVLTF
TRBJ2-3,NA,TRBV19,CASRRGQGPDTQYF
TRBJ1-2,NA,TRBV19,CASSQTGGYGYTF
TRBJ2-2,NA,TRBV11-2,CASSLDRTSGGLGGELFF
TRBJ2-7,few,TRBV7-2,CASSFQPNSYEQYF
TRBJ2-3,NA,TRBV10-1,CASSLTSGGLTDTQYF
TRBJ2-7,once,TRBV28,CASRGQFEQYF
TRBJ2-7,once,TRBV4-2,CASSQDPLGRGTYEQYF